The 3 T cell receptor beta chains listed next were all sequenced from one sample in a study of identical twins. From the 5' RACE reads, TCRdb called clonotypes with MiXCR, one entry per CDR3 protein. The table has fewer than 550,000 distinct CDR3 sequences, around 15% seen once. The sample also formed part of further work on yellow fever vaccine responses in identical twins.

Sequencing used CD4+ T cells sorted from blood. The receptors come from a young woman in good health.

The CDR3 DNA reads TGCAGTGCTAGATCCGGCAGCGAAGCTTTCTTT. This sequence encodes CSARSGSEAFF. This chain joins TRBV20-1 and TRBJ1-1; D not resolved. Between the trimmed V and J ends, which lost 2 bases and 8 bases, there was a span of 9 bases. The CDR3 runs to 11 residues. The V gene's germline CDR1 is DFQATT and CDR2 SNEGSKA (reference sequence).

This clonotype was observed a few times. The gene calls are TRBV7-2 and TRBJ2-7; 9 bases fit TRBD2. Unmatched junction bases numbered 2, after V lost 0 bases and J lost 2 bases. The CDR3 runs to 15 residues. CDR1 and CDR2 from the germline V gene are SGHTA and FQGNSA. CDR3 nucleotide sequence: TGTGCCAGCAGCTTAGCTAGCGGGGGCACCTACGAGCAGTACTTC. Amino acids: CASSLASGGTYEQYF.

This clonotype was counted only a few times. The genes are TRBV27 and TRBJ2-5; 14 bases align to TRBD2. The CDR3 contains 18 residues. Per the germline V gene, CDR1 is MNHEY and CDR2 is SMNVEV (reference sequence). With V trimmed by 4 bases and J by 2 bases, 9 bases remained unmatched. CDR3 DNA sequence: TGTGCCAGCAGTTGGAGACTAGCGGGGGGGCTAAATCAAGAGACCCAGTACTTC. It yields the protein CASSWRLAGGLNQETQYF.